A single sample gave rise to the 22 T cell receptor beta chains below, sequenced in a study of radiation and T cells in renal cell carcinoma. Generated by immunoSEQ multiplex PCR, the TCRdb table keeps only in-frame clones and is missing some. The sample yields approximately 100,000 clones, 75% to 90% seen once. The time point here: baseline pretreatment blood. Sample treatment: 15 Gy SBRT to primary tumor, nephrectomy 4 weeks later. The sample in question was blood, obtained from a patient whose treatment included radiotherapy and nephrectomy. These receptors all stem from a man aged 45 to 65 with renal cell carcinoma.

The V gene is TRBV4-3, the J gene TRBJ2-2; 12 nucleotides match TRBD2. V lost 1 base to trimming and J lost 3 bases; unmatched junction nucleotides: 6. Germline loops: CDR1 LGHNA, CDR2 YSLEER. The CDR3 loop spans 18 amino acids. CDR3 residues: CASSQGQLAGGYTGELFF. The DNA for the CDR3 is TGCGCCAGCAGCCAAGGGCAACTAGCGGGGGGATACACCGGGGAGCTGTTTTTT.

Only a few counts were recorded for this clone. CDR3 nucleotide sequence: TGCGCCAGCAGCATGACAGGGTCTACTGAAGCTTTCTTT. This sequence encodes CASSMTGSTEAFF. The gene calls are TRBV5-1 and TRBJ1-1; 7 nucleotides align to TRBD1. Germline V CDR1 and CDR2: SGHRS, YFSETQ. Losses at the gene ends were 4 bases for V and 5 bases for J; bases not matched to a gene: 5. CDR3 length: 13 residues.

The chain combines TRBV9 with TRBJ2-1; 8 positions agree with TRBD2. J was trimmed by 6 bases and V by 0 bases; bases with no gene match: 8. The CDR3 loop spans 16 amino acids. In germline, CDR1 is SGDLS, CDR2 YYNGEE. The CDR3 nucleotides read TGTGCCAGCAGCGTAGGAGCGGGAGATTATGGCAATGAGCAGTTCTTC. Protein sequence: CASSVGAGDYGNEQFF.

This clone has more than one count but fewer than ten. The genes are TRBV5-1 and TRBJ1-3; 9 bases are a match to TRBD1. Germline V gene lookup returns CDR1 SGHRS and CDR2 YFSETQ. Trimming cost V 4 bases and J 7 bases; bases outside gene matches: 9. The CDR3 is made up of 15 amino acids. CDR3 loop: CASSRDRGDGNTIYF. CDR3 coding DNA: TGCGCCAGCAGCCGAGACAGGGGGGATGGTAACACCATATATTTT.

The V call is TRBV7-9, the J call TRBJ2-2; 7 bases are shared with TRBD1. Germline-derived CDR1 and CDR2 are SEHNR and FQNEAQ (reference sequence). With V trimmed by 5 bases and J by 0 bases, 6 bases remained unmatched. CDR3 length: 16 residues. The CDR3 region is CASSPHRGSNTGELFF. Here the CDR3 DNA reads TGTGCCAGCAGCCCTCACAGGGGATCGAACACCGGGGAGCTGTTTTTT. Full variable domain (remainder filled in from reference TRBV7-9 and TRBJ2-2): DTGVSQNPRHKITKRGQNVTFRCDPISEHNRLYWYRQTLGQGPEFLTYFQNEAQLEKSRLLSDRFSAERPKGSFSTLEIQRTEQGDSAMYLCASSPHRGSNTGELFFGEGSRLTVL.

This rearrangement joins TRBV5-1 to TRBJ1-1; no clear D. Germline values: CDR1 SGHRS, CDR2 YFSETQ. The V end was cut by 2 bases, the J end by 2 bases, with 10 bases between. The CDR3 extends over 14 amino acids. CDR3 in DNA: TGCGCCAGCAGCTTAGGGCACCCTAACACTGAAGCTTTCTTT. It codes for CASSLGHPNTEAFF.

The chain is built from TRBV7-2 and TRBJ2-3; D tentatively fits TRBD1 or TRBD2 (5 bases each). Germline values: CDR1 SGHTA, CDR2 FQGNSA. V was trimmed by 1 base and J by 2 bases, leaving 19 bases between them. CDR3 length: 18 amino acids. CDR3 protein: CASSLVAGRGLLTDTQYF. The DNA for the CDR3 is TGTGCCAGCAGCTTAGTGGCGGGCCGGGGCCTACTCACAGATACGCAGTATTTT.

The gene calls are TRBV5-8 and TRBJ2-2, with 11 positions matching TRBD2. Germline assignment: CDR1 SGHTS and CDR2 YDEGEE. Unmatched junction bases numbered 2, after V lost 3 bases and J lost 4 bases. CDR3 length: 15 residues. CDR3 nucleotides: TGTGCCAGCAGCTCTAGCGGGAGGCGCACCGGGGAGCTGTTTTTT. Its protein is CASSSSGRRTGELFF.

This chain joins TRBV15 and TRBJ1-2; D is ambiguous. V was clipped by 1 base and J by 9 bases, with 15 bases between them. This CDR3 is 14 amino acids long. In germline, CDR1 is LNHNV, CDR2 YYDKDF (reference sequence). In nucleotides, the CDR3 is TGTGCCACCAGCAGAGGGGAGGCCCCGATAAGCTACACCTTC. Encoded protein: CATSRGEAPISYTF.

CDR3 sequence: CASSQSGGAFF. CDR3 nucleotides: TGTGCCAGCAGCCAAAGTGGGGGAGCTTTCTTT. This rearrangement joins TRBV7-9 to TRBJ1-1; tentatively, D is TRBD1 (5 bases). V was clipped by 5 bases and J by 10 bases, with 11 bases between them. The V gene's germline CDR1 is SEHNR and CDR2 FQNEAQ (reference sequence). The CDR3 totals 11 residues.

This clone has more than one count but fewer than ten. The rearrangement uses TRBV10-3 and TRBJ1-1; D remains unclear. Germline CDR1 and CDR2: ENHRY and SYGVKD. Trimming removed 7 bases from V and 0 bases from J, with 12 bases in between. The CDR3 is made up of 14 amino acids. This CDR3 is CAIKDYGMNTEAFF. The CDR3 region has the DNA TGTGCCATCAAGGATTATGGGATGAACACTGAAGCTTTCTTT.

The gene calls are TRBV6-1 and TRBJ1-5, with a weak D call TRBD1 (6 bases). The CDR3 contains 13 residues. The ends were cut back, 8 bases at V and 2 bases at J, with 10 bases in the middle. Per germline, CDR1 MNHNS and CDR2 SASEGT. CDR3 bases: TGTGCCAGCCGAGGGGGAGGCAATCAGCCCCAGCATTTT. Encoded protein: CASRGGGNQPQHF.

The sample holds one count of this clone. V usage is TRBV11-2 and J usage is TRBJ2-3; D not resolved. Germline loops: CDR1 SGHAT, CDR2 FQNNGV. V was cut by 3 bases and J by 0 bases, with 7 bases left in between. The CDR3 is 14 amino acids. Written as DNA, the CDR3 is TGTGCCAGCAGCTTGGAGACTAGCACAGATACGCAGTATTTT. Residues: CASSLETSTDTQYF.

V gene TRBV29-1 combines with J gene TRBJ2-6, with D uncertain. The V end was cut by 3 bases, the J end by 1 base, with 10 bases between. CDR3 length: 15 amino acids. Germline assignment: CDR1 SQVTM and CDR2 ANQGSEA. CDR3 in amino acids: CSVEKAGSGANVLTF. As DNA, the CDR3 is TGCAGCGTTGAGAAGGCCGGATCTGGGGCCAACGTCCTGACTTTC.

The chain is built from TRBV29-1 and TRBJ1-1; the D gene is possibly TRBD1 (5 bases). Germline V gene sequence: CDR1 SQVTM, CDR2 ANQGSEA. V was clipped by 1 base and J by 7 bases, with 13 bases between them. The CDR3 is 13 residues long. Written as DNA, the CDR3 is TGCAGCGTTGAAGTTGGCAGGGCCTTTGAAGCTTTCTTT. The encoded protein is CSVEVGRAFEAFF.

The rearrangement links TRBV7-2 to TRBJ1-4; possible D gene TRBD1, 5 bases. Germline CDR1 is SGHTA and CDR2 is FQGNSA. This CDR3 has 13 residues. With 6 bases removed from V and 3 bases from J, the gap between germline ends came to 8 bases. The CDR3 here is CASRGAANEKLFF. The CDR3 nucleotides are TGTGCCAGCAGAGGGGCTGCTAATGAAAAACTGTTTTTT.

The chain is built from TRBV27 and TRBJ2-2; D gene unclear. CDR1 is MNHEY and CDR2 is SMNVEV in the germline V gene (reference sequence). V gave up 2 bases and J gave up 6 bases, with 10 bases separating them. The CDR3 covers 14 residues. For the CDR3, the DNA is TGTGCCAGCAGTTTAAACCAAGGCCCCGGGGAGCTGTTTTTT. Its translation: CASSLNQGPGELFF.

V and J are TRBV19 and TRBJ2-1; 9 bases match TRBD2. Unmatched junction bases numbered 6, after V lost 7 bases and J lost 8 bases. CDR3 length equals 13 residues. Germline V gene lookup returns CDR1 LNHDA and CDR2 SQIVND (reference sequence). This CDR3 reads CASKSSGTHEQFF. CDR3 nucleotides: TGTGCCAGTAAATCTAGCGGGACTCATGAGCAGTTCTTC.

This chain connects TRBV30 to TRBJ1-2, with a tentative D call TRBD1 (6 bases). Germline values: CDR1 GTSNPN, CDR2 SVGIG (reference sequence). CDR3 length: 12 amino acids. With 5 bases removed from V and 8 bases from J, the gap between germline ends came to 15 bases. CDR3: CAWARQDGGYTF. CDR3 bases: TGTGCCTGGGCCAGACAGGACGGGGGCTACACCTTC.

The genes are TRBV30 and TRBJ1-3; 8 bases line up with TRBD1. Germline values: CDR1 GTSNPN, CDR2 SVGIG (reference sequence). V shed 5 bases and J 1 base; nucleotides not matched to a gene: 1. This CDR3 has 13 amino acids. The CDR3 nucleotides read TGTGCCTGGGACAGGGGATCTGGAAACACCATATATTTT. Its translation: CAWDRGSGNTIYF.

The V and J genes are TRBV7-3 and TRBJ2-3, with 7 positions matching TRBD2. The germline V gene has CDR1 SGHTA and CDR2 FQGTGA. This CDR3 has 17 residues. V shed 3 bases and J 3 bases; nucleotides not matched to a gene: 12. CDR3 region: CASSFSSAGTTTDTQYF. In nucleotides, the CDR3 is TGTGCCAGCAGCTTTAGTAGCGCAGGGACTACGACAGATACGCAGTATTTT. The entire variable domain, with the rest obtained from reference TRBV7-3 and TRBJ2-3, is as follows: GAGVSQTPSNKVTEKGKYVELRCDPISGHTALYWYRQSLGQGPEFLIYFQGTGAADDSGLPNDRFFAVRPEGSVSTLKIQRTERGDSAVYLCASSFSSAGTTTDTQYFGPGTRLTVL.

This clone was observed once. V and J are TRBV9 and TRBJ2-5, with 11 bases that match TRBD1. The CDR3 is 15 amino acids. V lost 4 bases, J lost 4 bases, and 6 bases stayed unmatched. CDR1 and CDR2 (germline): SGDLS, YYNGEE. The CDR3 nucleotides are TGTGCCAGCAGCCAGACGGGGACAGGGGGAGAGACCCAGTACTTC. Amino acids: CASSQTGTGGETQYF.